The clone carrying this T cell receptor (beta chain) was detected many times. Its antigen is as yet unknown. These data come from a study of blood T cells in healthy people across ages. Study-wide results and limits: The study found TCR beta diversity correlated strongly with naive T cell percentage. Significant beta diversity loss was already apparent by age around 36, declining roughly linearly.

J was trimmed by 6 bases and V by 0 bases; bases with no gene match: 4. CDR3 size: 15 residues. Germline CDR1 reads SQVTM; CDR2 reads ANQGSEA. With a J-beta primer mix and a sample-barcoded 5' primer, a second PCR ran roughly 6 to 11 cycles. A template-switch adaptor that had 12 random nucleotides put a tag on each cDNA molecule. In TCRdb, the 5' RACE reads were re-called with MiXCR into one record per CDR3 protein. The table lists some 1.6 million distinct CDR3 sequences, about 31% of them singletons. With each sample, at least 6 micrograms of total RNA were extracted. The clonotype comes from a woman under 40 in good health. The sequenced material came from blood. The chain carries TRBV29-1 and TRBJ2-7; TRBD2 agrees at 14 bases. The CDR3 nucleotides read TGCAGCGTTGAAGAGCCGGGACTAGCGGGAGTCGAGCAGTACTTC. It specifies CSVEEPGLAGVEQYF.